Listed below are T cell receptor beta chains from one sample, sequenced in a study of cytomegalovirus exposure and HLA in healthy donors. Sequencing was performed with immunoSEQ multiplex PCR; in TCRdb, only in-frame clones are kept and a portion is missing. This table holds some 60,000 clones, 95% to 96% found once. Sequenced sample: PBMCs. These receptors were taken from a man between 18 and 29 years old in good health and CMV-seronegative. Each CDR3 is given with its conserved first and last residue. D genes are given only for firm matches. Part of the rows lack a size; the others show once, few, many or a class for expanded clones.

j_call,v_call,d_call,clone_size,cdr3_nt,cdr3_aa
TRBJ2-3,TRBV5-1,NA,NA,TGCGCCAGCACGACCCCAGGGACAGATACGCAGTATTTT,CASTTPGTDTQYF
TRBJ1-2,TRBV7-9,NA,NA,TGTGCCAGCAGCTTAGCACAGCCGAACTATGGCTACACCTTC,CASSLAQPNYGYTF
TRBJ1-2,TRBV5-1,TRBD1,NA,TGCGCCAGCAGCTCCGGACAGGGGGGAAGGTATGGCTACACCTTC,CASSSGQGGRYGYTF
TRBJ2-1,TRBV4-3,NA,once,TGCGCCAGCAGCCATTCCCCCCGAACTTACAATGAGCAGTTCTTC,CASSHSPRTYNEQFF
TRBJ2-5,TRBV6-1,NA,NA,TGTGCCAGCAGTTTCGGACAGAGACAGTACTTC,CASSFGQRQYF
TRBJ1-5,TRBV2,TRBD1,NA,TGTGCCAGCGTTCAGGGGGTCAATCAGCCCCAGCATTTT,CASVQGVNQPQHF
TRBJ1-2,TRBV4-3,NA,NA,TGCGCCAGCAGCCAAGATAAGCCAGGTGGTGGCTACACCTTC,CASSQDKPGGGYTF
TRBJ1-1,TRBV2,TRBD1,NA,TGTGCCAGCAGTGAAAGGGGGACAGGGGTACGAGCTTTCTTT,CASSERGTGVRAFF
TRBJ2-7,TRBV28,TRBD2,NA,TGTGCCAGCAGCTCGCCGGGACTAGCGGGATCCTACGAGCAGTACTTC,CASSSPGLAGSYEQYF
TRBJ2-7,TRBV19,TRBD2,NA,TGTGCCAGTAGTATCGGGCTAGCGGGAACCTACGAGCAGTACTTC,CASSIGLAGTYEQYF
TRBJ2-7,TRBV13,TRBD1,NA,TGTGCCAGCAGCTTAGGCGCAACAGGGGGCGAGGGTGGGTACGAGCAGTACTTC,CASSLGATGGEGGYEQYF
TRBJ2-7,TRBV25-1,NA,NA,TGTGCCAGTGCAGACAGTTCTAGGATGTCCTGCTACGAGCAGTACTTC,CASADSSRMSCYEQYF
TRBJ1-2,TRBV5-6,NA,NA,TGTGCCAGCAGAGGGGTTGGAGGGGACTATGGCTACACCTTC,CASRGVGGDYGYTF
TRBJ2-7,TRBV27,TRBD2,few,TGTGCCAGCAGTACCGCACTAGCGGGAGTAAACGAGCAGTACTTC,CASSTALAGVNEQYF
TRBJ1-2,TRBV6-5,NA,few,TGTGCCAGCGCCCAGGGAGGTGCGGGCTACACCTTC,CASAQGGAGYTF
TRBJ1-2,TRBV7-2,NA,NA,TGTGCCAGCAGCTTCCTGGGGACTGCCTTC,CASSFLGTAF
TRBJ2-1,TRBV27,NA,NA,TGTGCCAGCAGTTTAGTCTCCGCGTACAATGAGCAGTTCTTC,CASSLVSAYNEQFF
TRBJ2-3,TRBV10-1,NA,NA,TGCGCCAGCAGTGATCTTCCCGGAGGCACAGATACGCAGTATTTT,CASSDLPGGTDTQYF
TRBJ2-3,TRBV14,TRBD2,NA,TGTGCCAGCAGCCAAGACCCGCCCGGACTAGCGGGAGGAAATACGCAGTATTTT,CASSQDPPGLAGGNTQYF
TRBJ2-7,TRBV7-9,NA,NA,TGTGCCAGCAGCCGGCAGGGTGACTACGAGCAGTACTTC,CASSRQGDYEQYF
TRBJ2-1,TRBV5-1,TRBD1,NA,TGCGCCAGCAGCCGGGACAGGGCGTATAATGAGCAGTTCTTC,CASSRDRAYNEQFF
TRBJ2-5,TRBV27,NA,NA,TGTGCCAGCAGTTTAAGGCGGCGCGAGACCCAGTACTTC,CASSLRRRETQYF
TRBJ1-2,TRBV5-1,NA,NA,TGCGCCAGCAGCTCCCCAGAAAATAACTATGGCTACACCTTC,CASSSPENNYGYTF
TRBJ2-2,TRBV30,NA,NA,TGTGCCTGGACCTTTTCGCCGGACACCGGGGAGCTGTTTTTT,CAWTFSPDTGELFF
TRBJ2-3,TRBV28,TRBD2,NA,TGTGCCAGCAAGGGAGGGAGACAGACAGATACGCAGTATTTT,CASKGGRQTDTQYF
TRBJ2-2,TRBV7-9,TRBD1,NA,TGTGCCAGCAGCTTATCGGACAGGGGGAGAATCATCTACGGGGAGCTGTTTTTT,CASSLSDRGRIIYGELFF
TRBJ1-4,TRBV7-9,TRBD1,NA,TGTGCCAGCAGCCAGAAAAACATACTGCAGGGGGCTGGTGAAAAACTGTTTTTT,CASSQKNILQGAGEKLFF
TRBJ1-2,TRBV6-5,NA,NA,TGTGCCAGCAGTACCGACAGGAACTATGGCTACACCTTC,CASSTDRNYGYTF
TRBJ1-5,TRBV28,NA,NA,TGTGCCAGCGGGGCAAGGCCCCAGCATTTT,CASGARPQHF
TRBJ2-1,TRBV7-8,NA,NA,TGTGCCAGCAGCCCCCGGACTCCGAACAATGAGCAGTTCTTC,CASSPRTPNNEQFF
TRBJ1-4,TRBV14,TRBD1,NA,TGTGCCAGCAGCCAAGAGTACTTGGGACAGGGGTTTAATGAAAAACTGTTTTTT,CASSQEYLGQGFNEKLFF